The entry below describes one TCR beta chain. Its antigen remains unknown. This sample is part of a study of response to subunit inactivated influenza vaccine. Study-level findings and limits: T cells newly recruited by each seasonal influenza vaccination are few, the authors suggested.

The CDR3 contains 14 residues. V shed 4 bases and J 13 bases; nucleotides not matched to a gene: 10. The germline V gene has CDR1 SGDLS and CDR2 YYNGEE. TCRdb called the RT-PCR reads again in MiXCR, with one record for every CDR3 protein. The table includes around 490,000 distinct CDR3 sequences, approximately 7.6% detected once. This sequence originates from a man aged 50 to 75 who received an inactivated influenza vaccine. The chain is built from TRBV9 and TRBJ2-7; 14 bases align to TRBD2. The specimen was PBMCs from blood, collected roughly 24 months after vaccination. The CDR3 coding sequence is TGTGCCAGCAGCCCCGGGACTAGCGGGAGAAGTAATTACTTC. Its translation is CASSPGTSGRSNYF.